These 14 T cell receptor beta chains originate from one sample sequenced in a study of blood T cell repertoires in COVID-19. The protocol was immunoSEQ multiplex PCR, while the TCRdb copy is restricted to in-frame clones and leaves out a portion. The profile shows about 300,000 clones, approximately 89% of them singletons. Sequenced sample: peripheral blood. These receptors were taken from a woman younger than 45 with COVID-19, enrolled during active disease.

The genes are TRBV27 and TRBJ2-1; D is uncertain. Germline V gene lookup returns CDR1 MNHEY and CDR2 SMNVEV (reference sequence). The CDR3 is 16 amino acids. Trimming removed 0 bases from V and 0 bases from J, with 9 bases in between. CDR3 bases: TGTGCCAGCAGTTTATCACCGGAGAGCTCCTACAATGAGCAGTTCTTC. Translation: CASSLSPESSYNEQFF.

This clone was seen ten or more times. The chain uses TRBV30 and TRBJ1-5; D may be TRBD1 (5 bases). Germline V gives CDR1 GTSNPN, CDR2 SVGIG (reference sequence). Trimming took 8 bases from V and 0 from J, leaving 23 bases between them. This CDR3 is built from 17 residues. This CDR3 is CAGRRAGGFYSNQPQHF. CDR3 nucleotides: TGTGCCGGAAGGCGGGCCGGGGGTTTCTATAGCAATCAGCCCCAGCATTTT.

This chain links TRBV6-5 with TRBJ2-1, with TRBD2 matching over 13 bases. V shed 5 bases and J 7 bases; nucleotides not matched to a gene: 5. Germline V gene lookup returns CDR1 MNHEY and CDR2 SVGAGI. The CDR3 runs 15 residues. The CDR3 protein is CASSTSGLAGNEQFF. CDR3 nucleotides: TGTGCCAGCAGTACCTCGGGACTAGCGGGGAATGAGCAGTTCTTC.

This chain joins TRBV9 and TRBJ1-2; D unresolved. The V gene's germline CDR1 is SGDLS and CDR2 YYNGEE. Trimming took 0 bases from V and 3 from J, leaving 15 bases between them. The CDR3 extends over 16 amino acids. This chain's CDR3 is CASSVAAGGLDYGYTF. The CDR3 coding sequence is TGTGCCAGCAGCGTAGCAGCAGGTGGACTTGACTATGGCTACACCTTC.

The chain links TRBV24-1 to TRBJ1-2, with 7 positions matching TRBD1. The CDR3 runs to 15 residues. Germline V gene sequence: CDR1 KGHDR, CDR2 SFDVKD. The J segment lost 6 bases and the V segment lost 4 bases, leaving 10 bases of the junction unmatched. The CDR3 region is CATSDPGQASHGYTF. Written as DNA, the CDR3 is TGTGCCACCAGTGACCCTGGACAGGCCAGCCATGGCTACACCTTC.

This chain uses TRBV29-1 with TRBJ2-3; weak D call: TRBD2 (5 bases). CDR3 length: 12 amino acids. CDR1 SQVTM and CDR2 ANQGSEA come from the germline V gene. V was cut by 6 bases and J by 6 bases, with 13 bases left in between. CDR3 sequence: CSVSPRGDTQYF. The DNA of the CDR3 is TGCAGCGTCTCCCCCCGAGGGGATACGCAGTATTTT.

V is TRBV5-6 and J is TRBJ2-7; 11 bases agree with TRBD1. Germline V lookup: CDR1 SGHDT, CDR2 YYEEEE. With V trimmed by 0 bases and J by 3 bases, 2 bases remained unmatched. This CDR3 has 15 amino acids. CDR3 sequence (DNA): TGTGCCAGCAGCTTGGCAGGGACAGGGGGCTACGAGCAGTACTTC. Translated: CASSLAGTGGYEQYF.

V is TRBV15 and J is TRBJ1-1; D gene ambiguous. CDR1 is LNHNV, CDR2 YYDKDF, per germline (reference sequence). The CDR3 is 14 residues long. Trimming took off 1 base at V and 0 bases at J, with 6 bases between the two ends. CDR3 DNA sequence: TGTGCCACCAGCAGAGGAGAAGTGAACACTGAAGCTTTCTTT. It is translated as CATSRGEVNTEAFF.

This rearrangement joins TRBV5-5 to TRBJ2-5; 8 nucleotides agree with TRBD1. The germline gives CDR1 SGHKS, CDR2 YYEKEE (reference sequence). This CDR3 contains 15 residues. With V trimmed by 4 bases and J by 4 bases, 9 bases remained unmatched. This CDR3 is CASSQVAGGGETQYF. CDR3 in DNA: TGTGCCAGCAGCCAAGTTGCAGGGGGCGGAGAGACCCAGTACTTC. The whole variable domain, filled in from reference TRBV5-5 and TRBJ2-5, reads DAGVTQSPTHLIKTRGQQVTLRCSPISGHKSVSWYQQVLGQGPQFIFQYYEKEERGRGNFPDRFSARQFPNYSSELNVNALLLGDSALYLCASSQVAGGGETQYFGPGTRLLVL.

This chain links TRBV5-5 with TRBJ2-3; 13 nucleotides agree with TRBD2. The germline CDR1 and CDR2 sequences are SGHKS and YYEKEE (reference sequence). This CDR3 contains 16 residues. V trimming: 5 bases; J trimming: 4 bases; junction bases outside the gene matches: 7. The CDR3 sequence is CASRGLAGRRADTQYF. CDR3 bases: TGTGCCAGCAGGGGACTAGCGGGGAGAAGAGCAGATACGCAGTATTTT. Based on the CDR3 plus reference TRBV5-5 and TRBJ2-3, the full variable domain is DAGVTQSPTHLIKTRGQQVTLRCSPISGHKSVSWYQQVLGQGPQFIFQYYEKEERGRGNFPDRFSARQFPNYSSELNVNALLLGDSALYLCASRGLAGRRADTQYFGPGTRLTVL.

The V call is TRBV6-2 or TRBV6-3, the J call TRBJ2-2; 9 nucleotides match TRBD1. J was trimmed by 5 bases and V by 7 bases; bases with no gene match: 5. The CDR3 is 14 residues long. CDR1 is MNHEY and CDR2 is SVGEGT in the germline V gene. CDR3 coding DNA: TGTGCCAGCAACCCGGGACAGGGAACCGGGGAGCTGTTTTTT. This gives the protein CASNPGQGTGELFF.

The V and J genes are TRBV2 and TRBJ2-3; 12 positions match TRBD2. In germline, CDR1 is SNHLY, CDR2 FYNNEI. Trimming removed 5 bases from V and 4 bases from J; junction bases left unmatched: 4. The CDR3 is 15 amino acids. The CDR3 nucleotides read TGTGCCAGCAGTCCGACTAGCGGGGGCGCAGATACGCAGTATTTT. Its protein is CASSPTSGGADTQYF.

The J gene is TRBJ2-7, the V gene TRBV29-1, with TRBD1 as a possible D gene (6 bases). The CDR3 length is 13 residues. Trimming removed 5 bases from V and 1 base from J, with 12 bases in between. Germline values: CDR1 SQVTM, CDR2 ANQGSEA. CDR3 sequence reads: CSVRRQASYEQYF. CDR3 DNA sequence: TGCAGCGTTCGACGACAGGCGTCCTACGAGCAGTACTTC.

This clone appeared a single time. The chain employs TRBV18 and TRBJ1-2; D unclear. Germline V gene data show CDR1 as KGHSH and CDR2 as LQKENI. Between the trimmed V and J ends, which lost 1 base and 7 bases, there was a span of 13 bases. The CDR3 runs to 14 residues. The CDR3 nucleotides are TGTGCCAGCTCACCACAGGGAGCCACCGTTGGCTACACCTTC. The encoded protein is CASSPQGATVGYTF.